A single sample gave rise to the 32 T cell receptor beta chains below, sequenced in a study of beta chain features in type 1 diabetes. The study's findings and limits: Moderate but significant shortening of TCRB CDR3s was recorded in all four CD4+ subsets from Type 1 diabetes patients.

Expressed TCRB transcripts were sequenced after all isolated RNA was converted to cDNA. This table comes from immunoSEQ multiplex PCR, and its TCRdb copy is limited to in-frame clones, with some not included. Of some 170,000 clones in the sample, over 55% were seen once. Antigens of these TCRs are unknown. Sequenced input: naive CD4+ T cells from blood. The receptors were gathered from a man aged 30-40 years with type 1 diabetes.

This rearrangement joins TRBV6-5 to TRBJ2-7; no definite D call. The CDR3 has 14 amino acids. Germline V gene lookup returns CDR1 MNHEY and CDR2 SVGAGI. Between the trimmed V and J ends, which lost 3 bases and 0 bases, there was a span of 9 bases. CDR3 coding DNA: TGTGCCAGCAGTTATGATAAGGTCTCCTACGAGCAGTACTTC. Its translation is CASSYDKVSYEQYF.

This chain links TRBV7-2 with TRBJ2-3; D unresolved. The CDR3 consists of 14 residues. Germline loops: CDR1 SGHTA, CDR2 FQGNSA. Between the trimmed V and J ends, which lost 5 bases and 2 bases, there was a span of 11 bases. CDR3 sequence (DNA): TGTGCCAGCAGCGTTGCGCCGGCCACAGATACGCAGTATTTT. Protein: CASSVAPATDTQYF.

The V call is TRBV6-1, the J call TRBJ2-7; 9 bases are a match to TRBD1. The CDR3 has 15 residues. V shed 4 bases and J 5 bases; nucleotides not matched to a gene: 9. Germline V gene lookup returns CDR1 MNHNS and CDR2 SASEGT. CDR3 coding DNA: TGTGCCAGCAGTGGTGGGACAGGGAGGGTAGACGAGCAGTACTTC. It translates to CASSGGTGRVDEQYF.

This chain joins TRBV28 and TRBJ2-1; 7 nucleotides agree with TRBD1. There are 13 residues in the CDR3. The ends lost 5 bases at V and 9 bases at J; junction bases unmatched: 7. Germline CDR1 MDHEN, CDR2 SYDVKM. This chain's CDR3 is CASSEGQSSEQFF. CDR3 sequence (DNA): TGTGCCAGCAGTGAGGGACAGTCCAGTGAGCAGTTCTTC.

CDR3 sequence: CSVEATGTGRHEQYF. The CDR3 DNA reads as TGCAGCGTTGAAGCAACCGGGACAGGGAGGCACGAGCAGTACTTC. The rearrangement joins TRBV29-1 to TRBJ2-7; 9 bases agree with TRBD1. Germline CDR1 and CDR2: SQVTM and ANQGSEA. The V and J ends lost 1 base and 5 bases, in that order; junction bases with no gene match: 9. This CDR3 is built from 15 residues.

V gene TRBV7-9 combines with J gene TRBJ2-3; D is unclear. Trimming stripped 5 bases from V and 0 bases from J, with 12 bases between. The CDR3 runs 15 residues. The germline V gene has CDR1 SEHNR and CDR2 FQNEAQ (reference sequence). CDR3 nucleotide sequence: TGTGCCAGCAGCCCGTCTAGGCCGAGCACAGATACGCAGTATTTT. Its translation is CASSPSRPSTDTQYF.

In its sample, this clone was seen a few times. V usage is TRBV5-1 and J usage is TRBJ2-7, with D hard to call. V shed 6 bases and J shed 1 base, with 11 bases lying between them. CDR1 is SGHRS, CDR2 YFSETQ, per germline. The CDR3 extends over 13 amino acids. CDR3 residues: CASTLPSSYEQYF. CDR3 nucleotide sequence: TGCGCCAGCACCCTACCTAGTTCCTACGAGCAGTACTTC.

This sequence joins TRBV5-6 and TRBJ2-4; D gene uncertain. Germline V CDR1 and CDR2: SGHDT, YYEEEE. V was shortened by 3 bases and J by 3 bases, with 13 bases between the two germline ends. CDR3 length: 15 residues. CDR3 DNA sequence: TGTGCCAGCAGCTATGGGATAATCGGCAAAAACATTCAGTACTTC. Protein sequence: CASSYGIIGKNIQYF.

V usage is TRBV11-2 and J usage is TRBJ2-3, with 8 nucleotides matching TRBD2. The CDR3 covers 17 residues. The V segment lost 5 bases and the J segment 2 bases; nucleotides outside the gene matches: 12. Germline V gives CDR1 SGHAT, CDR2 FQNNGV. Here the CDR3 reads CASSTGTSSSLTDTQYF. The DNA for the CDR3 is TGTGCCAGCAGCACTGGGACTAGTTCTTCTCTCACAGATACGCAGTATTTT.

The genes are TRBV25-1 and TRBJ2-7, with no clear D. Germline V gene data show CDR1 as MGHDK and CDR2 as SYGVNS. V was cut by 4 bases and J by 3 bases, with 7 bases left in between. The CDR3 contains 12 residues. The CDR3 nucleotides read TGTGCCAGCAGTGGAAAGCGCTACGAGCAGTACTTC. Translation: CASSGKRYEQYF.

There are a few counts of this clone. V is TRBV14 and J is TRBJ2-4, with D unresolved. CDR1 is SGHDN and CDR2 is FVKESK in the germline V gene. The length of the CDR3 is 14 residues. The germline V and J ends were trimmed by 0 bases and 6 bases, with 9 bases remaining between them. The CDR3 is CASSQDSRINIQYF. DNA of the CDR3: TGTGCCAGCAGCCAAGATTCCAGGATAAACATTCAGTACTTC.

With regard to this clone: At the DNA level, this CDR3 is encoded by other sequences in the same sample as well. The CDR3 loop is CAWSVGGGELFF. The CDR3 bases are TGTGCCTGGAGCGTAGGCGGCGGGGAGCTGTTTTTT. The genes are TRBV30 and TRBJ2-2; D not certain. Germline V gene lookup returns CDR1 GTSNPN and CDR2 SVGIG (reference sequence). The V and J ends lost 3 bases and 7 bases respectively, with 9 bases between them. The CDR3 runs 12 residues.

V is TRBV30 and J is TRBJ2-7; D is unresolved. Germline CDR1 is GTSNPN and CDR2 is SVGIG (reference sequence). CDR3 size: 13 residues. Trimming removed 3 bases at V and 3 bases at J, with 12 bases between. CDR3 coding DNA: TGTGCCTGGAGCTCGCGGAAGGGCTACGAGCAGTACTTC. Translation gives CAWSSRKGYEQYF.

V gene TRBV29-1 combines with J gene TRBJ2-7; no clear D gene. Germline CDR1 is SQVTM and CDR2 is ANQGSEA. The CDR3 loop spans 13 amino acids. Between the trimmed V and J ends, which lost 5 bases and 4 bases, there was a span of 15 bases. The CDR3: CSVKLPSGYEQYF. In DNA, the CDR3 is TGCAGCGTTAAGCTTCCCAGTGGATACGAGCAGTACTTC.

A few counts support this clone. The V gene is TRBV25-1, the J gene TRBJ2-1, with 7 bases lining up with TRBD2. The germline V gene encodes CDR1 MGHDK and CDR2 SYGVNS. Trimming at V came to 6 bases and at J to 4 bases, leaving 6 bases not matched to a gene. This CDR3 comprises 14 residues. The chain's CDR3 is CASRGTGGYNEQFF. The DNA of the CDR3 is TGTGCCAGCAGGGGGACGGGGGGATACAATGAGCAGTTCTTC.

Note on this clone: Different DNA sequences within this sample yield the same CDR3. The rearrangement joins TRBV20-1 to TRBJ2-5; TRBD1 is a possible D gene (5 bases). From germline, CDR1 is DFQATT and CDR2 SNEGSKA (reference sequence). V shed 6 bases and J shed 1 base, with 6 bases lying between them. This CDR3 comprises 11 residues. The CDR3 sequence: CSARVQETQYF. CDR3 DNA: TGCAGTGCCAGGGTCCAAGAGACCCAGTACTTC.

The chain is built from TRBV19 and TRBJ2-4; D is possibly TRBD2 (6 bases). The germline CDR1 and CDR2 sequences are LNHDA and SQIVND (reference sequence). Trimming removed 1 base at V and 7 bases at J, with 8 bases between. The CDR3 is made up of 13 amino acids. The CDR3 DNA reads as TGTGCCAGTAGTATAGTTGCGGGGAACATTCAGTACTTC. Residues: CASSIVAGNIQYF.

The table lists this clone with a count of one. The chain recombines TRBV30 with TRBJ2-3; unclear D gene. CDR3 size: 14 residues. Between the trimmed V and J ends, which lost 2 bases and 3 bases, there was a span of 12 bases. Germline CDR1 is GTSNPN and CDR2 is SVGIG (reference sequence). CDR3 sequence reads: CAWSSTPGTDTQYF. The CDR3 coding sequence is TGTGCCTGGAGTTCGACGCCCGGGACAGATACGCAGTATTTT.

This clone was seen a handful of times. This chain uses TRBV30 with TRBJ1-6, with D hard to call. The CDR3 runs to 13 residues. The V and J ends lost 5 bases and 10 bases respectively, with 15 bases between them. The germline V gene has CDR1 GTSNPN and CDR2 SVGIG (reference sequence). The DNA for the CDR3 is TGTGCCTGGTCCGCTCAGAGGGAATCACCCCTCCACTTT. It yields the protein CAWSAQRESPLHF. Filled out from reference TRBV30 and TRBJ1-6, the complete variable domain reads SQTIHQWPATLVQPVGSPLSLECTVEGTSNPNLYWYRQAAGRGLQLLFYSVGIGQISSEVPQNLSASRPQDRQFILSSKKLLLSDSGFYLCAWSAQRESPLHFGNGTRLTVT.

This rearrangement joins TRBV7-8 to TRBJ2-7; D tentatively fits TRBD1 or TRBD2 (6 bases each). The CDR3 sequence is 15 residues long. Trimming pared 1 base from V and 0 bases from J, leaving 10 bases between. The germline V gene has CDR1 SGHVS and CDR2 FQNEAQ. DNA for the CDR3: TGTGCCAGCAGCTTAGAGGGGGGCTACTCCTACGAGCAGTACTTC. This translates into CASSLEGGYSYEQYF.

The genes are TRBV7-2 and TRBJ2-5; D call uncertain. Germline CDR1 and CDR2: SGHTA and FQGNSA. The CDR3 is 15 amino acids. Deletions cut 6 bases from V and 5 bases from J, with 19 bases between. The CDR3 DNA reads TGTGCCAGCAGGTCCCGCCGGGCCGGTTACGAGACCCAGTACTTC. Translated: CASRSRRAGYETQYF.

The rearrangement links TRBV4-1 to TRBJ2-3; 9 bases map to TRBD2. The V and J ends lost 0 bases and 9 bases, in that order; junction bases with no gene match: 13. Per germline, CDR1 MGHRA and CDR2 YSYEKL. The CDR3 covers 17 residues. CDR3 sequence: CASSQEGLATITSTQYF. CDR3 nucleotides: TGCGCCAGCAGCCAAGAAGGACTAGCGACCATTACGAGCACGCAGTATTTT.

DNA of the CDR3: TGTGCCAGCAGCTTAGCGCAGTTGGGTGAGCAGTTCTTC. Protein sequence: CASSLAQLGEQFF. This chain connects TRBV11-2 to TRBJ2-1; no definite D call. Germline V gene sequence: CDR1 SGHAT, CDR2 FQNNGV. V lost 1 base, J lost 9 bases, and 10 bases lay in between. The length of the CDR3 is 13 residues.

This clone was counted between two and nine times. The J gene is TRBJ1-4, the V gene TRBV29-1, with 11 bases aligning to TRBD1. J was trimmed by 8 bases and V by 7 bases; bases with no gene match: 9. In germline, CDR1 is SQVTM, CDR2 ANQGSEA. The CDR3 covers 14 residues. CDR3 residues: CSAQRGQGDEKLFF. The CDR3 coding sequence is TGCAGCGCCCAAAGGGGACAGGGGGACGAAAAACTGTTTTTT. Together with reference TRBV29-1 and TRBJ1-4, the CDR3 gives the full variable domain: SAVISQKPSRDICQRGTSLTIQCQVDSQVTMMFWYRQQPGQSLTLIATANQGSEATYESGFVIDKFPISRPNLTFSTLTVSNMSPEDSSIYLCSAQRGQGDEKLFFGSGTQLSVL.

This clone was observed a few times. J is TRBJ2-6 and V is TRBV30, with 8 bases matching TRBD1. The CDR3 covers 19 residues. With V trimmed by 4 bases and J by 0 bases, 14 bases remained unmatched. Per the germline V gene, CDR1 is GTSNPN and CDR2 is SVGIG (reference sequence). CDR3 residues: CAWTPTPGTGRSGANVLTF. The CDR3 nucleotides read TGTGCCTGGACCCCAACGCCCGGGACAGGCCGCTCTGGGGCCAACGTCCTGACTTTC.

This clone occurred a few times. The rearrangement links TRBV7-9 to TRBJ2-3; D gene unclear. Trimming removed 5 bases from V and 4 bases from J, with 4 bases in between. This CDR3 spans 11 amino acids. The germline V gene encodes CDR1 SEHNR and CDR2 FQNEAQ (reference sequence). CDR3 bases: TGTGCCAGCAGCGGCGCAGATACGCAGTATTTT. Translated, it gives CASSGADTQYF.

The chain uses TRBV29-1 and TRBJ1-1; the D gene is possibly TRBD1 (5 bases). This CDR3 is built from 13 residues. V lost 7 bases and J lost 0, with 12 bases in between. Looked up from germline, CDR1 is SQVTM and CDR2 is ANQGSEA. The CDR3 is CSASTALNTEAFF. The CDR3, as DNA: TGCAGCGCCTCGACAGCCTTGAACACTGAAGCTTTCTTT.

This chain joins TRBV29-1 and TRBJ2-5; D is ambiguous. The V gene's germline CDR1 is SQVTM and CDR2 ANQGSEA. V was pared by 0 bases and J by 3 bases, with 5 bases between. This CDR3 comprises 12 residues. CDR3 sequence reads: CSVEDLEETQYF. The CDR3 bases are TGCAGCGTTGAAGATCTTGAAGAGACCCAGTACTTC. Together with reference TRBV29-1 and TRBJ2-5, the CDR3 gives the full variable domain: SAVISQKPSRDICQRGTSLTIQCQVDSQVTMMFWYRQQPGQSLTLIATANQGSEATYESGFVIDKFPISRPNLTFSTLTVSNMSPEDSSIYLCSVEDLEETQYFGPGTRLLVL.

This chain uses TRBV29-1 with TRBJ2-5; 8 bases fit TRBD2. The CDR3 spans 12 residues. CDR1 and CDR2 (germline): SQVTM, ANQGSEA. The junction had 6 bases not matched to a gene; V was cut back by 7 bases and J by 5 bases. The CDR3 region is CSAGGATETQYF. CDR3 bases: TGCAGCGCGGGGGGGGCCACGGAGACCCAGTACTTC. Full variable domain (remainder filled in from reference TRBV29-1 and TRBJ2-5): SAVISQKPSRDICQRGTSLTIQCQVDSQVTMMFWYRQQPGQSLTLIATANQGSEATYESGFVIDKFPISRPNLTFSTLTVSNMSPEDSSIYLCSAGGATETQYFGPGTRLLVL.

The chain uses TRBV10-3 and TRBJ2-1, with TRBD1 identical over 10 bases. Germline-derived CDR1 and CDR2 are ENHRY and SYGVKD. The V and J ends lost 9 bases and 4 bases, in that order; junction bases with no gene match: 6. The CDR3 runs to 14 residues. The CDR3 coding sequence is TGTGCCATAGGACAGGGGGTAGGTTACAATGAGCAGTTCTTC. Protein sequence: CAIGQGVGYNEQFF.

This clone has only a few counts. V gene TRBV29-1 combines with J gene TRBJ1-2; 9 nucleotides line up with TRBD1. With 6 bases clipped from V and 7 bases from J, the junction kept 6 bases outside the gene matches. The CDR3 extends over 12 amino acids. Looked up from germline, CDR1 is SQVTM and CDR2 is ANQGSEA. The CDR3 DNA is TGCAGCGTATCCCGGGACAGGGTTGGCTACACCTTC. It is translated as CSVSRDRVGYTF.

The chain employs TRBV29-1 and TRBJ1-1; possible D gene TRBD1, 5 bases. Germline assignment: CDR1 SQVTM and CDR2 ANQGSEA. Deletions cut 6 bases from V and 3 bases from J, with 17 bases between. This CDR3 spans 14 amino acids. The CDR3 nucleotides read TGCAGCGTCGTCCCCCGACAGCTGGACACTGAAGCTTTCTTT. The encoded protein is CSVVPRQLDTEAFF.